The TCR beta chain described here comes from a study of long-term antiretroviral therapy in people with HIV. With survey level as its setting, the immunoSEQ assay was v3.0. Produced via immunoSEQ multiplex PCR; TCRdb's table is partial and in-frame only. The sample shows around 6,700 clones, about 76% of them seen only once. The table lists this clone with a count of one. The CDR3 extends over 16 amino acids. CDR1 is SNHLY and CDR2 is FYNNEI in the germline V gene. The trim removed 0 bases at V and 5 bases at J, leaving 9 bases unmatched. The chain recombines TRBV2 with TRBJ1-1; 7 bases line up with TRBD1. The receptor comes from a man aged 40-49 years with HIV. Sequencing was performed on unsorted PBMCs, taken 0.2 years after starting antiretroviral therapy. CDR3 sequence (DNA): TGTGCCAGCAGTGAAGCGCTTAAGGGGGCGTATACTGAAGCTTTCTTT. Its protein product is CASSEALKGAYTEAFF.